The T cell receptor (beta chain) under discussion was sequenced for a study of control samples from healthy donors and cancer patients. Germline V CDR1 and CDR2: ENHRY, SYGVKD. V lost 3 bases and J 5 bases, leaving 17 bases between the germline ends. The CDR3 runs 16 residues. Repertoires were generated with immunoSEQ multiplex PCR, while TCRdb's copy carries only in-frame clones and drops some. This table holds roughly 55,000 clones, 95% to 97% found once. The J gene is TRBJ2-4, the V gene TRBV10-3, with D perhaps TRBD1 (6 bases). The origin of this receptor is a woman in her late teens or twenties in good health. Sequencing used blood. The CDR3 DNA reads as TGTGCCATCAGTGATGATTCAGGTTGGGGGCAAAACATTCAGTACTTC. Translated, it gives CAISDDSGWGQNIQYF.